The T cell receptor beta chain under discussion was sequenced for a study of T cells after yellow fever vaccination. TCRdb itself ran the 5' RACE reads through MiXCR, one entry per CDR3 protein. This table has a few hundred thousand distinct CDR3 sequences, approximately 4% appearing once. The CDR3 spans 14 residues. The V gene's germline CDR1 is SGHRS and CDR2 YFSETQ. Unmatched junction bases numbered 3, after V lost 2 bases and J lost 7 bases. Study-wide results and caveats: Peaking faster, on day 5 versus 15, the secondary response was nonetheless weaker. Primary-vaccination clones mostly resurfaced post-booster (under 98% CD4, about 87% CD8). Abundant bulk-population clonotypes could contaminate the FACS-sorted repertoires.

This clonotype has only a few counts. Its cognate antigen is unknown. The TCR originated in a man between 18 and 35 years old who received the YFV17D yellow fever vaccine. This chain joins TRBV5-1 and TRBJ2-4, with 10 nucleotides matching TRBD1. This specimen consisted of PBMCs, obtained 5 days after the yellow fever booster vaccination. CDR3: CASSFGTGANIQYF. CDR3 in DNA: TGCGCCAGCAGCTTCGGGACAGGGGCCAACATTCAGTACTTC.